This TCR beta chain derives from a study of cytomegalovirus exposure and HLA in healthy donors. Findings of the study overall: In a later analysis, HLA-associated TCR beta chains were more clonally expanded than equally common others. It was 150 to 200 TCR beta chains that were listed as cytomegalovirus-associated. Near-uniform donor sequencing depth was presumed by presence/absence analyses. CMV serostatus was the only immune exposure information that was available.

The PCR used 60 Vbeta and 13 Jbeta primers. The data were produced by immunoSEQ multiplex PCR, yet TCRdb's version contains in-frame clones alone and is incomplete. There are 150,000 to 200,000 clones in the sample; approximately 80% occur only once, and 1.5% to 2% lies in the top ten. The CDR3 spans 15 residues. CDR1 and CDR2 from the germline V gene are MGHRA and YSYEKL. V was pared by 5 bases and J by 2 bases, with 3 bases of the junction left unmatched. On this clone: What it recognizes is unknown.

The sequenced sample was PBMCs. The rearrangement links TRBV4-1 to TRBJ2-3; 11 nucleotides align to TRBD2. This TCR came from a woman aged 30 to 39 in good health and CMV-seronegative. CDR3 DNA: TGCGCCAGCAGCAATAGCGGGGGGGCCACAGATACGCAGTATTTT. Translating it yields CASSNSGGATDTQYF.